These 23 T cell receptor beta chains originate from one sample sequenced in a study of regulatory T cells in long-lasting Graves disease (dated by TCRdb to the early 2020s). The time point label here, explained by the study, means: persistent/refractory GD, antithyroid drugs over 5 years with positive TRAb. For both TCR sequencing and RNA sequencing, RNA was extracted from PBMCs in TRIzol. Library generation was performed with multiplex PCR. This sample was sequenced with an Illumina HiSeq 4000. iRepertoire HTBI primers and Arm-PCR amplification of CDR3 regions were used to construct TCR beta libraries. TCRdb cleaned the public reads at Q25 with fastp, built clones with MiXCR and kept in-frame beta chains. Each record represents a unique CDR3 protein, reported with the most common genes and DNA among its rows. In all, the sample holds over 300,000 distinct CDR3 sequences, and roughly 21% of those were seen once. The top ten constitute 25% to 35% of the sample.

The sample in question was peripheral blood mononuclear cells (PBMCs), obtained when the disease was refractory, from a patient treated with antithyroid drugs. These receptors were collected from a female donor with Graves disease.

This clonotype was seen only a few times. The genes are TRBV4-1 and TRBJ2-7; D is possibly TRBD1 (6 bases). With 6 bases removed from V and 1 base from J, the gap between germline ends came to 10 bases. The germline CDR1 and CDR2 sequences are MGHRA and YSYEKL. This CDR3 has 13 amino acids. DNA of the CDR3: TGCGCCAGCAGTGATACAGGGTCCTACGAGCAGTACTTC. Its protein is CASSDTGSYEQYF.

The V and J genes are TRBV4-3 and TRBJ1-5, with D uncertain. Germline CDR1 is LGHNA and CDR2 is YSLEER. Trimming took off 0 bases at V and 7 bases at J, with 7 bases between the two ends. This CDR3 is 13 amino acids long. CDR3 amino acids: CASSQESDQPQHF. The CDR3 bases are TGCGCCAGCAGCCAAGAAAGCGACCAGCCCCAGCATTTT.

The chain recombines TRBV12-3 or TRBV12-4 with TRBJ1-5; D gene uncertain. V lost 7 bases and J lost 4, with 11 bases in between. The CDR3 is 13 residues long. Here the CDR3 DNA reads TGTGCCAGCACACTCCGGGGAAATCAGCCCCAGCATTTT. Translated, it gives CASTLRGNQPQHF.

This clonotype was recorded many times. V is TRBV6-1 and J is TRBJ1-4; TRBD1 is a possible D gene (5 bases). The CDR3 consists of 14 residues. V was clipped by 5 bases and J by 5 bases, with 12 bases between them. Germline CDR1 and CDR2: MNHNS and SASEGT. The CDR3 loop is CASSMTDRNEKLFF. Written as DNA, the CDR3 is TGTGCCAGCAGTATGACAGACCGGAATGAAAAACTGTTTTTT.

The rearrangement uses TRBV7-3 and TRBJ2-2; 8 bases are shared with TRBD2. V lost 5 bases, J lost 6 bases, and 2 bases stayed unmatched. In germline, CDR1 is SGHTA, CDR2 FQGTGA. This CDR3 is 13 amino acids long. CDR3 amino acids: CASSLLAAGELFF. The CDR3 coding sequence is TGTGCCAGCAGCCTACTAGCGGCCGGGGAGCTGTTTTTT.

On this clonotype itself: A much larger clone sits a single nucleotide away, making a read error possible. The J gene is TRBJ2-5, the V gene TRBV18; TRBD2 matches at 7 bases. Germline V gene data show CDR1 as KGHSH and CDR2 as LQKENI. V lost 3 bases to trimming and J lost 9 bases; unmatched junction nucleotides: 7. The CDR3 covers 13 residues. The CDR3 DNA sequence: TGTGCCAGCTCACCGGGAGGGTATTTGGCCCAGTACTTC. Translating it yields CASSPGGYLAQYF.

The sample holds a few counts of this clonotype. CDR3 amino acids: CATSDSDRFNYGYTF. CDR3 DNA: TGTGCCACCAGTGACTCAGACAGATTTAACTATGGCTACACCTTC. The genes are TRBV24-1 and TRBJ1-2; a weak D match, TRBD1 (5 bases). Germline V lookup: CDR1 KGHDR, CDR2 SFDVKD. The CDR3 extends over 15 amino acids. V lost 4 bases and J lost 1, with 12 bases in between.

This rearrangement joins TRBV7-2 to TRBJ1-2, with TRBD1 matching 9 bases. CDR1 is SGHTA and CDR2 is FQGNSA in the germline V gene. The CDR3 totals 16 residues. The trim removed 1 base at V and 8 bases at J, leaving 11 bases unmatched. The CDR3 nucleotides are TGTGCCAGCAGCTTAGGGGGGTCGGGACAGGGAAAAGGCTACACCTTC. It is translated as CASSLGGSGQGKGYTF.

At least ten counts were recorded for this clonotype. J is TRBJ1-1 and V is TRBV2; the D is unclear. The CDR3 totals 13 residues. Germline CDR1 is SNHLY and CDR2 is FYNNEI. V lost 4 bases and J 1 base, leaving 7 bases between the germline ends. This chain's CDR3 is CASSAVGNTEAFF. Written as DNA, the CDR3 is TGTGCCAGCAGTGCGGTGGGGAACACTGAAGCTTTCTTT.

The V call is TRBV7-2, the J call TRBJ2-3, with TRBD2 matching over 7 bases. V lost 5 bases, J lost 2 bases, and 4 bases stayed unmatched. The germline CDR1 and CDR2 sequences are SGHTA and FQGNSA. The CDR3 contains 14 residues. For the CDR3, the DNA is TGTGCCAGCAGCCAAGCGGGGATCACAGATACGCAGTATTTT. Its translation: CASSQAGITDTQYF.

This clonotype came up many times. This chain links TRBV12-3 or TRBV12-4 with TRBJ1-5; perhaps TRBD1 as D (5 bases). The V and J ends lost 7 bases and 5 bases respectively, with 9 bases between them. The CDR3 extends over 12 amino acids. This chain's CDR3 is CASTDRYQPQHF. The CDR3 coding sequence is TGTGCCAGCACCGACAGATATCAGCCCCAGCATTTT.

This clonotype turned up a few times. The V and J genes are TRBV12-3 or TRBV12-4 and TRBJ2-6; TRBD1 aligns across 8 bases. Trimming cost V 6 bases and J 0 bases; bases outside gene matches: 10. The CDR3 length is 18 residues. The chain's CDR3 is CASRKDREASSGANVLTF. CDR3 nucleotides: TGTGCCAGCAGAAAGGACAGGGAGGCGAGCTCTGGGGCCAACGTCCTGACTTTC.

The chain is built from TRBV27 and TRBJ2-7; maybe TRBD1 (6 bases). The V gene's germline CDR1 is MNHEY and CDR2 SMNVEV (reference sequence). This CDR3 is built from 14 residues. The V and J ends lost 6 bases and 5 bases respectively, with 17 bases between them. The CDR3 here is CASSRRQVGNEQYF. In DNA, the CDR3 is TGTGCCAGCAGCCGTCGACAGGTCGGGAACGAGCAGTACTTC.

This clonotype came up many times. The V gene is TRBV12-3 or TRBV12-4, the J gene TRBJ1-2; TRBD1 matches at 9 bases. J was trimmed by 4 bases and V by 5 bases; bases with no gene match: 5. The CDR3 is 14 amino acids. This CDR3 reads CASSTGTGRYGYTF. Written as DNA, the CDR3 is TGTGCCAGCAGTACAGGGACAGGGCGCTATGGCTACACCTTC.

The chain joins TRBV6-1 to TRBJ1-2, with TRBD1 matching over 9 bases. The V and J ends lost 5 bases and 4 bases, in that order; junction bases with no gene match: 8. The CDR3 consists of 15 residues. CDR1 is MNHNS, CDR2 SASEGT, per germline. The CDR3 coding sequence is TGTGCCAGCAGTAAACGGACAGGGGCGCCCTATGGCTACACCTTC. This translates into CASSKRTGAPYGYTF.

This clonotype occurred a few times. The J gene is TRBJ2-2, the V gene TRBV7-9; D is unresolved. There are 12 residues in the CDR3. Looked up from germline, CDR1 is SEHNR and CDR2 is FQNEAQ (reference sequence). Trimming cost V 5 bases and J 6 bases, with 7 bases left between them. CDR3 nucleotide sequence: TGTGCCAGCAGCGCGACGGCCGGGGAGCTGTTTTTT. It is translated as CASSATAGELFF.

Here the CDR3 reads CASKRAGGPYEQYF. In DNA, the CDR3 is TGTGCCAGTAAAAGAGCGGGGGGCCCCTACGAGCAGTACTTC. The chain is built from TRBV19 and TRBJ2-7; 9 bases are a match to TRBD2. J was trimmed by 2 bases and V by 7 bases; bases with no gene match: 6. There are 14 residues in the CDR3. Germline V CDR1 and CDR2: LNHDA, SQIVND (reference sequence).

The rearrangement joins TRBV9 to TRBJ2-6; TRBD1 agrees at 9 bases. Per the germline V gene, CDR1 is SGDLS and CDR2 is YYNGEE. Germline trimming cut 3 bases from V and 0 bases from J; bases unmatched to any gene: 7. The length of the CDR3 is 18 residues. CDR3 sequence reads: CASSGAGTGFSGANVLTF. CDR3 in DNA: TGTGCCAGCAGCGGAGCCGGGACAGGGTTCTCTGGGGCCAACGTCCTGACTTTC.

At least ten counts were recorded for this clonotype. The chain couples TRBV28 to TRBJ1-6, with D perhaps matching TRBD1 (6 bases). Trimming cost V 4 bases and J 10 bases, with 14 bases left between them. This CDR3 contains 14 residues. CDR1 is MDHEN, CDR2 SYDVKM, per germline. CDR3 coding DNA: TGTGCCAGCAGTTCAGGACAGTCTGGGTCACCCCTCCACTTT. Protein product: CASSSGQSGSPLHF.

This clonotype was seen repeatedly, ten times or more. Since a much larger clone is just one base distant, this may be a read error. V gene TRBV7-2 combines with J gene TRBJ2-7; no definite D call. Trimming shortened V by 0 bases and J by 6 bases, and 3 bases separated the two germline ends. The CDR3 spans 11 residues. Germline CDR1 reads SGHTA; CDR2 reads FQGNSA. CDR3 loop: CASSLAGEQYF. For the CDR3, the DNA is TGTGCCAGCAGCTTAGCGGGCGAGCAGTACTTC. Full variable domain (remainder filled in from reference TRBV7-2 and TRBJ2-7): GAGVSQSPSNKVTEKGKDVELRCDPISGHTALYWYRQSLGQGLEFLIYFQGNSAPDKSGLPSDRFSAERTGGSVSTLTIQRTQQEDSAVYLCASSLAGEQYFGPGTRLTVT.

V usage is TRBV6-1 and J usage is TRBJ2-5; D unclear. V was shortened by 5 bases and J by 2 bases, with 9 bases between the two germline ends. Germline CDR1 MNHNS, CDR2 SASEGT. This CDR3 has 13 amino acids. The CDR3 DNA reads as TGTGCCAGCAGTCGAATCGGACAAGAGACCCAGTACTTC. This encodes CASSRIGQETQYF.

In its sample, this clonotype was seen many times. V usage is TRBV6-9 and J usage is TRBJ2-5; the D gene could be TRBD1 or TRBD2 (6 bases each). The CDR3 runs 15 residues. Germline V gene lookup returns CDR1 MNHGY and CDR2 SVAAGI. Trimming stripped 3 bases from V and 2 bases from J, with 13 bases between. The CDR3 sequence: CASSYRGLPQETQYF. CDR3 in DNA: TGTGCCAGCAGTTACAGGGGACTGCCTCAAGAGACCCAGTACTTC.

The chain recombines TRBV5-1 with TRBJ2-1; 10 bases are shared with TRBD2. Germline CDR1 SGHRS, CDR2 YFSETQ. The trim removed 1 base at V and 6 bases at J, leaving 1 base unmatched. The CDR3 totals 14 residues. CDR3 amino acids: CASSLSGRANEQFF. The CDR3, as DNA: TGCGCCAGCAGCTTGAGCGGGAGGGCCAATGAGCAGTTCTTC.